This T cell receptor (beta chain) originates from a study of early T cells in non-severe SARS-CoV-2 infection. About the study: The chains were unpaired, and the sequenced material was bulk RNA from unsorted whole blood. Study-wide results and limits: VDJdb-based annotation leaned toward anti-spike CD8 responses and missed private and CD4 specificities.

Unique molecular identifiers were affixed to single, distinct cDNA molecules. A single record per CDR3 protein comes from TCRdb applying MiXCR to the 5' RACE reads. The data contain tens of thousands of distinct CDR3 sequences, 10% to 15% of them singletons. The CDR3 has 12 residues. The germline V gene has CDR1 DFQATT and CDR2 SNEGSKA (reference sequence). Trimming removed 4 bases from V and 6 bases from J, with 12 bases in between. Only a few counts were recorded for this clonotype. Its antigen is undetermined. The receptor's source is an adult who was a healthcare worker with PCR-confirmed SARS-CoV-2 infection or an uninfected control (not recorded which). The sequenced sample consisted of whole blood. The J gene is TRBJ1-1, the V gene TRBV20-1, with D possibly TRBD1 on 5 matching bases. The CDR3 region is CSATEGISEAFF. The CDR3 nucleotides are TGCAGTGCTACCGAGGGGATATCTGAAGCTTTCTTT.